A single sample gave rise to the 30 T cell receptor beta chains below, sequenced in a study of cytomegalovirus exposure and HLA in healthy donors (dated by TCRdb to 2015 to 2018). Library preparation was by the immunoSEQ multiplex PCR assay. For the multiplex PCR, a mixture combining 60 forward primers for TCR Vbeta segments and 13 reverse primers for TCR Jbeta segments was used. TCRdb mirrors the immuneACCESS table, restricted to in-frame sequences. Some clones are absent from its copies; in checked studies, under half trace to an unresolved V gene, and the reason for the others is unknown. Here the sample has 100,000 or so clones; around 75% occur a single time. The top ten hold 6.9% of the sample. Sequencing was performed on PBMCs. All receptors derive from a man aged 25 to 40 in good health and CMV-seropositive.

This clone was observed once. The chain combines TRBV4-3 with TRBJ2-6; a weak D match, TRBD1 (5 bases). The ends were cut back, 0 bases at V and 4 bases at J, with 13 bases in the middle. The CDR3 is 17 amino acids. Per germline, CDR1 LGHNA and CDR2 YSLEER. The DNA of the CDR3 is TGCGCCAGCAGCCAAGATCAGGGCGGAGTCGGGGCCAACGTCCTGACTTTC. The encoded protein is CASSQDQGGVGANVLTF.

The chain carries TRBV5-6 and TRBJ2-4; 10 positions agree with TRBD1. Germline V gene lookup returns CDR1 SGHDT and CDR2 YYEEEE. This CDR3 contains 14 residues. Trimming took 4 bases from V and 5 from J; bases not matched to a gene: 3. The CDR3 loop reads CASSKDRGENIQYF. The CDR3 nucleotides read TGTGCCAGCAGCAAGGACAGGGGGGAAAACATTCAGTACTTC.

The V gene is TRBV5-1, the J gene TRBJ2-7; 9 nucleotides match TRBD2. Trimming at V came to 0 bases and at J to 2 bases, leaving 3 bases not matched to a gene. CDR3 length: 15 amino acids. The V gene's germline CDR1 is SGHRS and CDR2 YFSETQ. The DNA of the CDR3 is TGCGCCAGCAGCTTGGTAGCGGGGGCTACCTACGAGCAGTACTTC. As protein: CASSLVAGATYEQYF.

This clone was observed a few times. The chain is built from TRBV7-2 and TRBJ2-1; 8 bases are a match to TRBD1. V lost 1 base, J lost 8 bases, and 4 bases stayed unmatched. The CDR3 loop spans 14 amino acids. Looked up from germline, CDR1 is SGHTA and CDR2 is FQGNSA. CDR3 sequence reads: CASSLGTGMDEQFF. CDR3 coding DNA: TGTGCCAGCAGCTTAGGGACAGGGATGGATGAGCAGTTCTTC. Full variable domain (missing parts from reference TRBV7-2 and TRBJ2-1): GAGVSQSPSNKVTEKGKDVELRCDPISGHTALYWYRQSLGQGLEFLIYFQGNSAPDKSGLPSDRFSAERTGGSVSTLTIQRTQQEDSAVYLCASSLGTGMDEQFFGPGTRLTVL.

CDR3 nucleotide sequence: TGCGCCAGCAGCTTATTTGGGACAGGGGACTACGAGCAGTACTTC. Its protein product is CASSLFGTGDYEQYF. This rearrangement joins TRBV5-1 to TRBJ2-7, with 10 positions matching TRBD1. Trimming at V came to 2 bases and at J to 3 bases, leaving 5 bases not matched to a gene. This CDR3 contains 15 residues. Germline V CDR1 and CDR2: SGHRS, YFSETQ.

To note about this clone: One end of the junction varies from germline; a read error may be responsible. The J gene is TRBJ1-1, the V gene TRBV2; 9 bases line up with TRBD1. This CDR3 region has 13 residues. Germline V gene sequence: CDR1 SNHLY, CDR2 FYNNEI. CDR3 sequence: CASKQGAATEASF. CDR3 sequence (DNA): TGTGCCAGCAAACAGGGGGCGGCCACTGAAGCTTCCTTT.

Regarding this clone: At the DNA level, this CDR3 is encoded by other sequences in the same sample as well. As DNA, the CDR3 is TGTGCCAGCTCACCAAGGGACTCGCCCACAGATACGCAGTATTTT. This codes for CASSPRDSPTDTQYF. This chain connects TRBV18 to TRBJ2-3; D perhaps matches TRBD2 (6 bases). The V gene's germline CDR1 is KGHSH and CDR2 LQKENI. The CDR3 consists of 15 residues. V gave up 2 bases and J gave up 2 bases, with 11 bases separating them.

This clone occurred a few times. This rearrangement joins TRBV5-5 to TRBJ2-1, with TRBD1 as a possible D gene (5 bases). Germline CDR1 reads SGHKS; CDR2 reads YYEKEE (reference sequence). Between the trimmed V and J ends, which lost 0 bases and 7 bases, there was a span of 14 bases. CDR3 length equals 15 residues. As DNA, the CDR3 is TGTGCCAGCAGCTTGGAAGGGGCCCCCAGGAATGAGCAGTTCTTC. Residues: CASSLEGAPRNEQFF.

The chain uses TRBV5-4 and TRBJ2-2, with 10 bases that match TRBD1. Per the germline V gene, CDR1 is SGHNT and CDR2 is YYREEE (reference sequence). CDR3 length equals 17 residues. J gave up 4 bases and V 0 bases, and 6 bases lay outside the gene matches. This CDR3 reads CASSLATGGAVTGELFF. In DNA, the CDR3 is TGTGCCAGCAGCTTGGCGACAGGGGGCGCCGTCACCGGGGAGCTGTTTTTT.

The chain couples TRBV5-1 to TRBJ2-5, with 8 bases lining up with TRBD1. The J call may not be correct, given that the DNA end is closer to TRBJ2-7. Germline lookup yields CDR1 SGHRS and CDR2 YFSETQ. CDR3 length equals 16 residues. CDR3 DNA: TGCGCCAGCAGCTTGGCAATGGGGACAGGCTCCTACGAGCAGTACTTC. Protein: CASSLAMGTGSYEQYF.

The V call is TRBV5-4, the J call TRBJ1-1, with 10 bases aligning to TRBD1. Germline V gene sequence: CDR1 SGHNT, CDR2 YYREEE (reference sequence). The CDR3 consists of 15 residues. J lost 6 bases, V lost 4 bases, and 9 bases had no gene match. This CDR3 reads CASSPTGGGRAEAFF. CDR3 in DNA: TGTGCCAGCAGCCCGACAGGGGGCGGGAGAGCTGAAGCTTTCTTT.

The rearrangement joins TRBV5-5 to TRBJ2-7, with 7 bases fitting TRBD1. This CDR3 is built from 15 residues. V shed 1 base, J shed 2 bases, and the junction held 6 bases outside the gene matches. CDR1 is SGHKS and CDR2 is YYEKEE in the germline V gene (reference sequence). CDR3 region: CASSLLQGWTYEQYF. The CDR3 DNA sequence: TGTGCCAGCAGCTTGCTACAGGGGTGGACCTACGAGCAGTACTTC.

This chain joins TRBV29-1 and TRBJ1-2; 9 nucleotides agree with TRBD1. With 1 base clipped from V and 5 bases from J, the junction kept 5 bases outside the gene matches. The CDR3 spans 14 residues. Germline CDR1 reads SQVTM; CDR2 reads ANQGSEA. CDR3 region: CSVEVGTGRYGYTF. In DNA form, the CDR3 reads TGCAGCGTTGAAGTGGGGACAGGGCGGTATGGCTACACCTTC.

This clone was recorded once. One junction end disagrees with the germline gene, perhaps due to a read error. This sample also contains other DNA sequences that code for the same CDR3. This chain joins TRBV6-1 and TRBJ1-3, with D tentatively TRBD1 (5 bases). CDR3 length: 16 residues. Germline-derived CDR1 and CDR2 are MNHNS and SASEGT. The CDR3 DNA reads TGTGCCAGCAGTGATGGGGGAGGGAGCGCTGGAAACACCATATACTTT. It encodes CASSDGGGSAGNTIYF.

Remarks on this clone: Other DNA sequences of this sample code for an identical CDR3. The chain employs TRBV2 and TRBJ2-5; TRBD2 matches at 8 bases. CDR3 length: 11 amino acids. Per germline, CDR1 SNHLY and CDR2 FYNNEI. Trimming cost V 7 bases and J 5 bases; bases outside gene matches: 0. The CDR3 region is CASTSGETQYF. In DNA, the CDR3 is TGTGCCAGCACTAGCGGGGAGACCCAGTACTTC.

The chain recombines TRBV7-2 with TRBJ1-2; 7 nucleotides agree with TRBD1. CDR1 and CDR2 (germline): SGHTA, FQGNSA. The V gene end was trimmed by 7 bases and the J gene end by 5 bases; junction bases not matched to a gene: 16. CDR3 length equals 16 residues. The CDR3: CASTLTGKAWGYGYTF. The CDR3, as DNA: TGTGCCAGCACCCTGACAGGGAAGGCTTGGGGTTATGGCTACACCTTC.

The CDR3 DNA is TGTGCCATCACGGGAGGGAAGGGTAGTGGAGAGCAGTACTTC. It codes for CAITGGKGSGEQYF. The genes are TRBV6-5 and TRBJ2-7; 8 bases agree with TRBD2. J was trimmed by 7 bases and V by 10 bases; bases with no gene match: 15. The CDR3 extends over 14 amino acids. Looked up from germline, CDR1 is MNHEY and CDR2 is SVGAGI.

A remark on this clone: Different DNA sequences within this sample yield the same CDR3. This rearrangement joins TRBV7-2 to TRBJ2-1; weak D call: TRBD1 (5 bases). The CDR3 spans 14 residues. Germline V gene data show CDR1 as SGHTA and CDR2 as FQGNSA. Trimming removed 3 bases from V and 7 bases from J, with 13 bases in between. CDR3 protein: CASSLARVANEQFF. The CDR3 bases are TGTGCCAGCAGCTTGGCCAGGGTGGCGAATGAGCAGTTCTTC.

The CDR3 DNA reads as TGCGCCAGCAGCCCGAGGGAGGGGACCTATGGCTACACCTTC. It yields the protein CASSPREGTYGYTF. V is TRBV5-1 and J is TRBJ1-2, with D maybe TRBD1 (5 bases). The CDR3 is 14 residues long. Per the germline V gene, CDR1 is SGHRS and CDR2 is YFSETQ. Trimming left V 4 bases short and J 4 bases short, with 14 bases between.

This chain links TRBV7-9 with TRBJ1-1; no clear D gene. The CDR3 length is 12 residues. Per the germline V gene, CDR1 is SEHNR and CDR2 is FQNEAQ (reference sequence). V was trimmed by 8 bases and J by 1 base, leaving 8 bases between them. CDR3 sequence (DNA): TGTGCCAGCCAGGAGGCGAACACTGAAGCTTTCTTT. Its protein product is CASQEANTEAFF. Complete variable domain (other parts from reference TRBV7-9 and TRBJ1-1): DTGVSQNPRHKITKRGQNVTFRCDPISEHNRLYWYRQTLGQGPEFLTYFQNEAQLEKSRLLSDRFSAERPKGSFSTLEIQRTEQGDSAMYLCASQEANTEAFFGQGTRLTVV.

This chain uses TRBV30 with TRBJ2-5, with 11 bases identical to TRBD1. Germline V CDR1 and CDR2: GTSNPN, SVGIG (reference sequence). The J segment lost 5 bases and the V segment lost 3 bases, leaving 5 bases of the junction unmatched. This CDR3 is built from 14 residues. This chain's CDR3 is CAWRGTGGRETQYF. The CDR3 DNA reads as TGTGCCTGGAGAGGGACAGGGGGTCGGGAGACCCAGTACTTC.

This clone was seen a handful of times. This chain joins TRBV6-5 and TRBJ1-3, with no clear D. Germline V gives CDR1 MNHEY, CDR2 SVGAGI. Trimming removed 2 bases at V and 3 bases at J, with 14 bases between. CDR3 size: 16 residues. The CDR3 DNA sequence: TGTGCCAGCAGTTACAAGTATATCCCGGTTGGAAACACCATATATTTT. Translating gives CASSYKYIPVGNTIYF.

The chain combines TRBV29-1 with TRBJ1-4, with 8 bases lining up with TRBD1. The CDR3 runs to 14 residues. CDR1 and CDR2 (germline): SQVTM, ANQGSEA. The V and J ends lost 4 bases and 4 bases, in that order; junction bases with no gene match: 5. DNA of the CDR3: TGCAGCGTTGGGAGAGACAGGGGTAATGAAAAACTGTTTTTT. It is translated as CSVGRDRGNEKLFF.

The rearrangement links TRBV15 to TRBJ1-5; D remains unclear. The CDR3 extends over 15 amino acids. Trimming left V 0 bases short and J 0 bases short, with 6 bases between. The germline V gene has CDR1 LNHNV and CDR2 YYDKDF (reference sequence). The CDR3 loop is CATSRDVYSNQPQHF. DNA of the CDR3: TGTGCCACCAGCAGAGATGTGTATAGCAATCAGCCCCAGCATTTT.

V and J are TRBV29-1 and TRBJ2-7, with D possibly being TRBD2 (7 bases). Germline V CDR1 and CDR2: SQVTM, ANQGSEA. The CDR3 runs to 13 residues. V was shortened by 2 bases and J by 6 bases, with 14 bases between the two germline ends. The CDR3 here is CSVEQGRAGEQYV. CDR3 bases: TGCAGCGTTGAACAGGGGAGGGCGGGCGAGCAGTACGTC.

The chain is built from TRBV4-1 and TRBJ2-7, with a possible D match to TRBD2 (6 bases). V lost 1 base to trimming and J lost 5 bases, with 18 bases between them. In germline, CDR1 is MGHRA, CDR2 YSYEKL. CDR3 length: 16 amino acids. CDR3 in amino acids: CASSQGWGRREDEQYF. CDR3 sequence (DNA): TGCGCCAGCAGCCAAGGTTGGGGAAGAAGGGAGGACGAGCAGTACTTC.

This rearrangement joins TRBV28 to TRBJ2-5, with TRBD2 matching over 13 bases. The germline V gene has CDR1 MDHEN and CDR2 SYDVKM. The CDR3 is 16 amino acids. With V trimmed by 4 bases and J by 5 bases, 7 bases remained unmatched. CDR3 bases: TGTGCCAGCAGTTCGGCGGGACTAGCGGGGCTGGAGACCCAGTACTTC. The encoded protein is CASSSAGLAGLETQYF.

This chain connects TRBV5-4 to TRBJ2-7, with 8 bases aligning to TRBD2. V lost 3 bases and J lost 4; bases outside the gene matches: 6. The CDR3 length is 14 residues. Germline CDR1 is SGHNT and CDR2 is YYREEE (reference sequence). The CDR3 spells CASSWGGGRYEQYF. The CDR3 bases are TGTGCCAGCAGCTGGGGCGGGGGGCGGTACGAGCAGTACTTC.

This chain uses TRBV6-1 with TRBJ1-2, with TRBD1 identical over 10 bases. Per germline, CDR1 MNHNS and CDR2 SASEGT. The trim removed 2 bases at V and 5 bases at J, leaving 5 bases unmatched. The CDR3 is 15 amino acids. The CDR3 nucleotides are TGTGCCAGCAGTGAACTGGGACAGGGGTTTTATGGCTACACCTTC. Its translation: CASSELGQGFYGYTF.

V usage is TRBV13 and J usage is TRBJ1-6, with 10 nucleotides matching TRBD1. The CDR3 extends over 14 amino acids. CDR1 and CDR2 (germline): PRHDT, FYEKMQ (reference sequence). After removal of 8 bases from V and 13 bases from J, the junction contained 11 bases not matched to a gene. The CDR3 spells CASGERDRGSPLHF. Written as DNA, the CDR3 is TGTGCCAGCGGCGAACGGGACAGGGGCTCTCCCCTCCACTTT.